This T cell receptor (beta chain) was identified in a study of T cells after yellow fever vaccination. This clonotype was observed a handful of times. The CDR3 length is 16 residues. TCRdb recomputed calls from the 5' RACE reads with MiXCR, one row per CDR3 protein. The repertoire includes a few hundred thousand distinct CDR3 sequences, approximately 7% of them detected once, and 15% to 20% sits in the top ten. This chain uses TRBV21-1 with TRBJ1-4; the table's TRBD1 call for D was not verified on the DNA. TRBV21-1 is given as a pseudogene. The sample was PBMCs, taken about 49 days after the first yellow fever vaccination. This receptor was obtained from a man between 18 and 35 years old who received the YFV17D yellow fever vaccine. The DNA for the CDR3 is TGTGCCAGCAGCAAAGAAGGGGACAGGGCGGATGAAAAACTGTTTTTT. This codes for CASSKEGDRADEKLFF.